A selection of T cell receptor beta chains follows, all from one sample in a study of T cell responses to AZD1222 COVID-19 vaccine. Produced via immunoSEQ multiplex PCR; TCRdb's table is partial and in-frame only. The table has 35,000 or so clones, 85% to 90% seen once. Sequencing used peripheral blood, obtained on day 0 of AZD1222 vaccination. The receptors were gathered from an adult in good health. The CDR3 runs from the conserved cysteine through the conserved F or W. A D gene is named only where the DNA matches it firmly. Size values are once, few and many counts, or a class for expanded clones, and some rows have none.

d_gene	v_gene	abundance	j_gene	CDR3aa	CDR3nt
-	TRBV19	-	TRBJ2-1	CASSTSRNEQFF	TGTGCCAGTAGTACATCAAGGAATGAGCAGTTCTTC
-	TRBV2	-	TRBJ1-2	CASSVRETGNYGYTF	TGTGCCAGCAGTGTTCGAGAAACCGGTAACTATGGCTACACCTTC
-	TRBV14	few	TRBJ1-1	CASSQQDLNTEAFF	TGTGCCAGCAGCCAACAAGACCTGAACACTGAAGCTTTCTTT
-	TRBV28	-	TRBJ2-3	CASSWSGSTDTQYF	TGTGCCAGCAGTTGGAGCGGATCCACAGATACGCAGTATTTT
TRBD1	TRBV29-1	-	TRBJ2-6	CSAQGQGPLSGANVLTF	TGCAGCGCACAAGGACAGGGCCCCCTCTCTGGGGCCAACGTCCTGACTTTC
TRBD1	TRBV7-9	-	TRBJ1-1	CASSRTDRLPEAFF	TGTGCCAGCAGCCGAACGGACAGGTTGCCTGAAGCTTTCTTT
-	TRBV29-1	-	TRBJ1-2	CSVGGGDYGYTF	TGCAGCGTTGGTGGGGGAGACTATGGCTACACCTTC
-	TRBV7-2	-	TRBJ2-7	CASSSGPTSYEQYF	TGTGCCAGCAGCTCCGGACCAACCTCCTACGAGCAGTACTTC
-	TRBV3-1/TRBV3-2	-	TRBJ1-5	CASSQAAGMQPQHF	TGTGCCAGCAGCCAAGCCGCAGGTATGCAGCCCCAGCATTTT
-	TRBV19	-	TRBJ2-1	CASTFMLPNAYNEQFF	TGTGCCAGTACTTTCATGCTTCCGAACGCCTACAATGAGCAGTTCTTC
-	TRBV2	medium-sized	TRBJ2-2	CASSPGVEPGELFF	TGTGCCAGCAGTCCGGGAGTTGAACCCGGGGAGCTGTTTTTT
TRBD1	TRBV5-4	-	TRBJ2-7	CASTPDRGYYEQYF	TGTGCCAGCACCCCGGACAGGGGCTACTACGAGCAGTACTTC
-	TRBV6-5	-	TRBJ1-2	CASSYSEGGYGYTF	TGTGCCAGCAGTTACTCGGAAGGAGGCTATGGCTACACCTTC
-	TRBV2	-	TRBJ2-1	CASSVEYNEQFF	TGTGCCAGCAGTGTGGAGTACAATGAGCAGTTCTTC
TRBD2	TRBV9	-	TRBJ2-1	CASSVRGTSGNNEQFF	TGTGCCAGCAGCGTACGAGGGACTAGCGGAAACAATGAGCAGTTCTTC